Following are 6 T cell receptor beta chains from one sample sequenced in a study of T cell responses to AZD1222 COVID-19 vaccine. Sequenced by immunoSEQ multiplex PCR; TCRdb stores in-frame clones only, minus some. The sample shows about 120,000 clones, around nine tenths of them seen only once. The specimen comprised peripheral blood, sampled on day 0 of AZD1222 vaccination. The receptors come from an adult in good health.

The chain recombines TRBV11-3 with TRBJ2-1; weak D call: TRBD1 (6 bases). CDR1 is SGHNT, CDR2 YENEEA, per germline. Trimming shortened V by 5 bases and J by 10 bases, and 15 bases separated the two germline ends. The CDR3 contains 13 residues. Here the CDR3 DNA reads TGTGCCAGCAGCCCGAGGTGGACAGACGAGCAGTTCTTC. Translation: CASSPRWTDEQFF.

The V and J genes are TRBV7-9 and TRBJ1-5; unclear D gene. There are 15 residues in the CDR3. The V gene's germline CDR1 is SEHNR and CDR2 FQNEAQ (reference sequence). V was pared by 5 bases and J by 0 bases, with 11 bases between. As DNA, the CDR3 is TGTGCCAGCAGCCCCCCAGGTAATAGCAATCAGCCCCAGCATTTT. The encoded protein is CASSPPGNSNQPQHF.

This clone has a handful of counts. The CDR3 DNA sequence: TGTGCCAGCAGCAGCGGAAGCAATCAGCCCCAGCATTTT. Protein product: CASSSGSNQPQHF. The chain combines TRBV9 with TRBJ1-5; D is unclear. The CDR3 sequence is 13 residues long. Trimming removed 4 bases at V and 1 base at J, with 6 bases between. Per germline, CDR1 SGDLS and CDR2 YYNGEE.

The J gene is TRBJ1-1, the V gene TRBV15, with TRBD1 identical over 8 bases. The CDR3 runs to 12 residues. After removal of 5 bases from V and 7 bases from J, the junction contained 3 bases not matched to a gene. In germline, CDR1 is LNHNV, CDR2 YYDKDF (reference sequence). CDR3 loop: CATSPTGVEAFF. Here the CDR3 DNA reads TGTGCCACCAGCCCGACAGGGGTTGAAGCTTTCTTT.

This chain connects TRBV20-1 to TRBJ1-1; tentative D call: TRBD1 (6 bases). The CDR3 contains 11 residues. Germline lookup yields CDR1 DFQATT and CDR2 SNEGSKA (reference sequence). The V gene lost 6 bases and the J gene lost 4 bases, with 9 bases spanning the gap. CDR3 bases: TGCAGTGCGGGGGCGGCCACTGAAGCTTTCTTT. This gives the protein CSAGAATEAFF.

This chain links TRBV5-8 with TRBJ1-6; D uncertain. The CDR3 length is 15 residues. The germline gives CDR1 SGHTS, CDR2 YDEGEE. The V end was cut by 2 bases, the J end by 7 bases, with 13 bases between. This chain's CDR3 is CASSLNIRGNSPLHF. CDR3 sequence (DNA): TGTGCCAGCAGCTTAAACATTAGAGGCAATTCACCCCTCCACTTT.